Listed below are T cell receptor beta chains from one sample, sequenced in a study of blood T cell repertoires in COVID-19. Produced via immunoSEQ multiplex PCR; TCRdb's table is partial and in-frame only. This sample has some 260,000 clones, with approximately 90% found just once. The sample comprised peripheral blood. The source is a woman aged 40 to 50 who had recovered from COVID-19. CDR3s include the opening cysteine and the closing phenylalanine or tryptophan. The D gene is left open where the match is weak. Expanded clones are given a class, and other clones once, few, many or no size at all.

>-|13|TRBJ1-2|TRBV24-1|-
CATSGAHNYGYTF
TGTGCCACCAGTGGGGCACACAACTATGGCTACACCTTC
>once|13|TRBJ1-5|TRBV12-3/TRBV12-4|TRBD1
CASRGQGGQPQHF
TGTGCCAGCAGGGGACAGGGGGGTCAGCCCCAGCATTTT
>-|12|TRBJ1-2|TRBV28|-
CASSLGPDGYTF
TGTGCCAGCAGCCTGGGCCCCGATGGGTACACCTTC
>-|14|TRBJ1-3|TRBV29-1|-
CSAPQGRAGNTIYF
TGCAGCGCACCACAGGGTAGGGCGGGAAACACCATATATTTT
>-|16|TRBJ2-7|TRBV27|-
CASRPLQQGRSREQYF
TGTGCCAGCAGGCCCCTTCAACAGGGGAGGTCGAGGGAGCAGTACTTC
>-|15|TRBJ2-3|TRBV10-3|-
CAISGRLGTTDTQYF
TGTGCCATCAGTGGGAGACTAGGGACCACAGATACGCAGTATTTT
>-|14|TRBJ2-1|TRBV9|-
CASSARALGNEQFF
TGTGCCAGCAGCGCCAGGGCCCTTGGCAATGAGCAGTTCTTC
>-|13|TRBJ2-1|TRBV14|-
CASSPGFYNEQFF
TGTGCCAGCAGCCCAGGGTTTTACAATGAGCAGTTCTTC
>-|15|TRBJ2-1|TRBV5-4|TRBD2
CASSLGEGPYNEQFF
TGTGCCAGCAGCTTGGGGGAGGGGCCATACAATGAGCAGTTCTTC
>-|13|TRBJ2-3|TRBV7-7|TRBD1
CASSLGGADTQYF
TGTGCTAGCAGCTTAGGGGGCGCAGATACGCAGTATTTT
>few|14|TRBJ2-7|TRBV7-3|-
CASTPGGYLYEQYF
TGTGCCAGCACCCCCGGGGGTTACCTCTACGAGCAGTACTTC
>-|13|TRBJ1-2|TRBV12-3/TRBV12-4|-
CASSFSPTQGYTF
TGTGCCAGCAGTTTTAGTCCTACACAGGGCTACACCTTC
>once|14|TRBJ1-5|TRBV19|TRBD1
CASSRGTGNQPQHF
TGTGCCAGTAGTAGGGGGACAGGTAATCAGCCCCAGCATTTT
>-|14|TRBJ1-1|TRBV30|TRBD1
CAWRGQGGNTEAFF
TGTGCCTGGAGGGGCCAGGGGGGGAACACTGAAGCTTTCTTT
>once|14|TRBJ2-1|TRBV2|-
CASRAKGAYNEQFF
TGTGCCAGCAGGGCAAAGGGAGCCTACAATGAGCAGTTCTTC
>-|13|TRBJ2-3|TRBV25-1|-
CASSPRDGGTQYF
TGTGCCAGCAGTCCACGGGACGGGGGTACGCAGTATTTT
>-|15|TRBJ1-4|TRBV14|TRBD1
CASSQLQGFNEKLFF
TGTGCCAGCAGCCAATTACAGGGGTTTAATGAAAAACTGTTTTTT
>few|15|TRBJ1-4|TRBV7-2|TRBD1
CASSSPGQGARGLFF
TGTGCCAGCAGCTCCCCGGGACAGGGGGCGAGAGGACTGTTTTTT
>once|15|TRBJ1-5|TRBV6-5|TRBD1
CASSYSGTDNQPQHF
TGTGCCAGCAGTTACTCGGGGACAGACAATCAGCCCCAGCATTTT
>-|15|TRBJ2-7|TRBV9|TRBD2
CASSAGTSGGYEQYF
TGTGCCAGCAGCGCCGGGACTAGCGGGGGCTACGAGCAGTACTTC
>-|14|TRBJ2-5|TRBV6-6|TRBD1
CASKGDRVGETQYF
TGTGCCAGCAAGGGGGACAGGGTTGGGGAGACCCAGTACTTC
>-|13|TRBJ2-1|TRBV30|-
CAWSAGLVNEQFF
TGTGCCTGGAGTGCGGGATTGGTCAATGAGCAGTTCTTC
>-|13|TRBJ1-3|TRBV12-3/TRBV12-4|-
CASSYSSGNTIYF
TGTGCCAGCAGTTATAGCTCTGGAAACACCATATATTTT
>-|15|TRBJ2-1|TRBV9|TRBD2
CASSVGLAGANEQFF
TGTGCCAGCAGCGTTGGGCTAGCGGGAGCCAATGAGCAGTTCTTC
>-|15|TRBJ2-5|TRBV7-2|TRBD2
CASSPRGSGPETQYF
TGTGCCAGCAGCCCCCGTGGTAGCGGGCCGGAGACCCAGTACTTC
>-|15|TRBJ1-1|TRBV3-1/TRBV3-2|TRBD1
CASSPRDRGRTEAFF
TGTGCCAGCAGCCCCCGGGACAGGGGGCGAACTGAAGCTTTCTTT
>-|15|TRBJ2-2|TRBV7-2|TRBD2
CASSPGAGGPGELFF
TGTGCCAGCAGCCCCGGAGCGGGAGGCCCCGGGGAGCTGTTTTTT
>-|14|TRBJ2-7|TRBV3-1/TRBV3-2|-
CASSQGGPTYEQYF
TGTGCCAGCAGCCAAGGTGGGCCAACCTACGAGCAGTACTTC
>once|13|TRBJ1-5|TRBV30|-
CAWGGAWDQPQHF
TGTGCCTGGGGGGGGGCCTGGGATCAGCCCCAGCATTTT
>-|14|TRBJ2-3|TRBV3-1/TRBV3-2|-
CASSPPGVGDTQYF
TGTGCCAGCAGCCCCCCGGGAGTGGGAGATACGCAGTATTTT
>-|17|TRBJ1-3|TRBV18|TRBD1
CASSRDRPDYSGNTIYF
TGTGCCAGCTCAAGGGACAGGCCCGATTACTCTGGAAACACCATATATTTT
>-|16|TRBJ1-2|TRBV18|-
CASSQGPPNGGYGYTF
TGTGCCAGCTCACAGGGACCGCCCAACGGGGGCTATGGCTACACCTTC
>-|15|TRBJ1-1|TRBV14|TRBD1
CASSEYRGVNTEAFF
TGTGCCAGCAGCGAATACAGGGGGGTGAACACTGAAGCTTTCTTT
>-|15|TRBJ1-2|TRBV6-5|TRBD1
CASSYSAGQKPGYTF
TGTGCCAGCAGTTACTCCGCGGGACAGAAGCCTGGCTACACCTTC
>-|12|TRBJ1-3|TRBV24-1|-
CATIPLVDTIYF
TGTGCCACCATCCCTTTAGTGGACACCATATATTTT
>-|14|TRBJ1-5|TRBV6-2/TRBV6-3|TRBD1
CASSKDRVGQPQHF
TGTGCCAGCAGCAAAGACAGGGTCGGTCAGCCCCAGCATTTT
>-|16|TRBJ2-1|TRBV6-6|TRBD2
CASSPRTSGRGNEQFF
TGTGCCAGCAGCCCGAGGACTAGCGGGAGGGGGAATGAGCAGTTCTTC
>-|17|TRBJ1-2|TRBV5-6|-
CASSPGGPRSANYGYTF
TGTGCCAGCAGCCCGGGGGGTCCCCGCTCGGCTAACTATGGCTACACCTTC
>-|12|TRBJ2-3|TRBV11-2|-
CASSPSTDTQYF
TGTGCCAGCAGCCCAAGCACAGATACGCAGTATTTT
>-|12|TRBJ2-1|TRBV7-2|-
CASSPAPGGQFF
TGTGCCAGCAGCCCCGCACCCGGGGGGCAGTTCTTC
>-|15|TRBJ2-1|TRBV15|-
CATSGASAGNNEQFF
TGTGCCACCAGCGGGGCTAGCGCTGGGAACAATGAGCAGTTCTTC
>-|13|TRBJ2-3|TRBV11-2|-
CASSLVSRDTQYF
TGTGCCAGCAGCTTAGTATCGAGGGATACGCAGTATTTT
>-|11|TRBJ2-3|TRBV7-9|-
CASSFADTQYF
TGTGCCAGCAGCTTCGCAGATACGCAGTATTTT
>once|18|TRBJ1-5|TRBV21-1|-
CASIETAGGKYSNQPQHF
TGTGCCAGCATCGAGACGGCAGGGGGTAAGTATAGCAATCAGCCCCAGCATTTT
>-|17|TRBJ2-2|TRBV9|TRBD2
CASSVGGAGLRTGELFF
TGTGCCAGCAGCGTAGGGGGAGCGGGGTTGAGGACCGGGGAGCTGTTTTTT
>-|15|TRBJ2-1|TRBV2|TRBD2
CASSPGTSFNNEQFF
TGTGCCAGCAGTCCCGGGACTAGCTTTAACAATGAGCAGTTCTTC
>-|16|TRBJ2-2|TRBV7-3|TRBD1
CASSLPGQGSTGELFF
TGTGCCAGCAGCCTCCCGGGACAGGGGAGCACCGGGGAGCTGTTTTTT
>-|16|TRBJ2-3|TRBV9|TRBD2
CASSKLAGVGEDTQYF
TGTGCCAGCAGCAAACTAGCGGGAGTTGGGGAAGATACGCAGTATTTT
>few|14|TRBJ1-3|TRBV5-4|TRBD1
CASSPGQTEGTIYF
TGTGCCAGCAGCCCGGGACAGACCGAGGGCACCATATATTTT
>-|16|TRBJ1-1|TRBV14|-
CASSPKTAGVNTEAFF
TGTGCCAGCAGCCCAAAGACAGCTGGGGTGAACACTGAAGCTTTCTTT
>-|15|TRBJ1-6|TRBV6-5|-
CASSRQQGGLSPLHF
TGTGCCAGCAGCCGGCAGCAAGGGGGTTTGTCACCCCTCCACTTT
>-|18|TRBJ2-1|TRBV19|TRBD2
CASSIWVHSGSGDNEQFF
TGTGCCAGTAGTATTTGGGTTCATAGCGGGAGTGGTGACAATGAGCAGTTCTTC
>-|12|TRBJ1-5|TRBV30|TRBD1
CAWRGTGGDQHF
TGTGCCTGGAGGGGGACAGGGGGCGATCAGCATTTT